This T cell receptor (beta chain) was recorded in a study of CD8 T cells in ankylosing spondylitis. Overall study results and limits: A TCR beta motif made of fewer than 10 highly homologous variants seemed typical of ankylosing spondylitis blood.

At least ten counts were recorded for this clonotype. Its antigen is undetermined. Mismatch with germline at one junction end may stem from a read error. The authors made TCR beta libraries by quantitative 5'-RACE with molecular barcodes. TCRdb ran MiXCR on the 5' RACE reads and lists one entry per CDR3 protein. The table lists 650,000 to 800,000 distinct CDR3 sequences, under 20% of them singletons. Material: blood, either unsorted or a sorted T cell fraction (not recorded which). The sequence was obtained from a male donor with ankylosing spondylitis.

The CDR3 loop reads CASSGGGNEQFF. The CDR3 nucleotides read TGTGCCAGCAGCGGGGGAGGGAATGAGCAGTTCTTC. The chain has TRBV5-1 and TRBJ2-1; 8 bases agree with TRBD2. CDR3 size: 12 residues. CDR1 and CDR2 (germline): SGHRS, YFSETQ.